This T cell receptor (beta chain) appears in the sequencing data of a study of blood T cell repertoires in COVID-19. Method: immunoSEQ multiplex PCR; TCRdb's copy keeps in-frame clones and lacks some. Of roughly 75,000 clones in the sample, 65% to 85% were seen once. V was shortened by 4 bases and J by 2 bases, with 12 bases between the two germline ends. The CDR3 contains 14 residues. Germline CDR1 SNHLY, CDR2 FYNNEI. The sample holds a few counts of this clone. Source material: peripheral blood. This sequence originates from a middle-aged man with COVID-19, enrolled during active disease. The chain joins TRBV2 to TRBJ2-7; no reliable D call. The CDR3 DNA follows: TGTGCCAGCAGTGTAAGTAGTCCTACCTACGAGCAGTACTTC. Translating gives CASSVSSPTYEQYF.